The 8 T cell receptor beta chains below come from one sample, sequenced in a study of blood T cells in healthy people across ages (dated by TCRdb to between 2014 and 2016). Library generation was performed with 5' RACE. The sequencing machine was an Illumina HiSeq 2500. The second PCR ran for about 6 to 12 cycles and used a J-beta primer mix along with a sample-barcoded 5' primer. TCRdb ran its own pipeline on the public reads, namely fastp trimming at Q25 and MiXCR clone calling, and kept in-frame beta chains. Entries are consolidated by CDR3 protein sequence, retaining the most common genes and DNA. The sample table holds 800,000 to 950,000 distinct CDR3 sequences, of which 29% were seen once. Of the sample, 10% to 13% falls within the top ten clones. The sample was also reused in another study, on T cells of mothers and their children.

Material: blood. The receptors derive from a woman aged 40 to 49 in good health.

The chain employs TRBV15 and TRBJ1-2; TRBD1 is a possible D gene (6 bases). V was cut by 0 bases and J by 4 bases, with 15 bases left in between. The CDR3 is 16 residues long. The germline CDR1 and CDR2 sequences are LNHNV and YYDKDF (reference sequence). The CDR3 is CATSRDLGGGGYGYTF. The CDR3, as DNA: TGTGCCACCAGCAGAGATTTAGGGGGGGGCGGCTATGGCTACACCTTC.

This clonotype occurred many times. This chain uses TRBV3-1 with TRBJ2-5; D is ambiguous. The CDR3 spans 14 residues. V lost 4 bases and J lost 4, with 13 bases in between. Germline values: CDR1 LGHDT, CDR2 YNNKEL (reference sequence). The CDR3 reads CASSPSGHLETQYF. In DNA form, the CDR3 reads TGTGCCAGCAGCCCCTCCGGGCACCTAGAGACCCAGTACTTC.

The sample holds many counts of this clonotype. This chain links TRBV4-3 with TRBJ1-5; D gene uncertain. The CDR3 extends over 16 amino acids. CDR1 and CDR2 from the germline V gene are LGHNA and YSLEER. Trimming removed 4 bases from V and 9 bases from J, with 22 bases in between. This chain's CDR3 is CASSPNQDYGFLPQHF. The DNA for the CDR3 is TGCGCCAGCAGCCCCAACCAAGACTATGGCTTCCTGCCCCAGCATTTT.

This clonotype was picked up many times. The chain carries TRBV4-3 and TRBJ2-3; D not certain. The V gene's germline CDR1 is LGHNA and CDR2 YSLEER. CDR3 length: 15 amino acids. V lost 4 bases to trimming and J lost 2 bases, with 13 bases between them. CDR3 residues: CASSPTTAITDTQYF. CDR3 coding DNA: TGCGCCAGCAGCCCGACAACAGCAATCACAGATACGCAGTATTTT.

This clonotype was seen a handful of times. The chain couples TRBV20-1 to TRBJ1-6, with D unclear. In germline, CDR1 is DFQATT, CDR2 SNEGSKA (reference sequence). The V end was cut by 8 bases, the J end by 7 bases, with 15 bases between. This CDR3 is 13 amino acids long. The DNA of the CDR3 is TGCAGTCCTATAAACGGAAACAATTCACCCCTCCACTTT. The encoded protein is CSPINGNNSPLHF.

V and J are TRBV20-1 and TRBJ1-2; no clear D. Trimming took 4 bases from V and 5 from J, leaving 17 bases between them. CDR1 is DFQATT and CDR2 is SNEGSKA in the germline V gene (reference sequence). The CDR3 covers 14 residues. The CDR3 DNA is TGCAGTGCTAAGGAACTACAAAGCCTGTATGGCTACACCTTC. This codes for CSAKELQSLYGYTF.

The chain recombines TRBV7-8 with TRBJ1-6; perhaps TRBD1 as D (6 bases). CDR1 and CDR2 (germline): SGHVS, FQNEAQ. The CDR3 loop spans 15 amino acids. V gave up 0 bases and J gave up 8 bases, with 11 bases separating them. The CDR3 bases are TGTGCCAGCAGCTTAGCGGGACACGGGGATTCACCCCTCCACTTT. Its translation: CASSLAGHGDSPLHF.

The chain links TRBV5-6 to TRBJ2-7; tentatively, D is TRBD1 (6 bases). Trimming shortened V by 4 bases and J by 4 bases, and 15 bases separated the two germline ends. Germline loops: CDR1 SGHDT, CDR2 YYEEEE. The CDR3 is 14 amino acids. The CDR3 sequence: CASSTLAQGYEQYF. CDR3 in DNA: TGTGCCAGCAGCACACTGGCCCAGGGGTACGAGCAGTACTTC.